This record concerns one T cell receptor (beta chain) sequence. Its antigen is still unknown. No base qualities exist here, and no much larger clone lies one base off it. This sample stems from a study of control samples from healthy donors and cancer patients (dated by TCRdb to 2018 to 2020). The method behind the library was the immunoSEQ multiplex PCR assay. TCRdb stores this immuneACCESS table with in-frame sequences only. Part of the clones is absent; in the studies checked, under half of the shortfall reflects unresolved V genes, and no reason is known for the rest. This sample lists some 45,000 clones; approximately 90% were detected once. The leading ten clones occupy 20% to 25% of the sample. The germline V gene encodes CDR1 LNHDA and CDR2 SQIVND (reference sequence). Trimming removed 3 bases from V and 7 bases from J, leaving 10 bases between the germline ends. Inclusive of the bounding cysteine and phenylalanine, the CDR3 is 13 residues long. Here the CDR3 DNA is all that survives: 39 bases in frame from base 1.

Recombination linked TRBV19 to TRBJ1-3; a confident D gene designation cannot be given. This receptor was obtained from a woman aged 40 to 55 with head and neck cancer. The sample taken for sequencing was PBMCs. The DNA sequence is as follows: TGTGCCAGTAGTATCCCCCCGATCAACACCATATATTTT. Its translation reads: CASSIPPINTIYF.